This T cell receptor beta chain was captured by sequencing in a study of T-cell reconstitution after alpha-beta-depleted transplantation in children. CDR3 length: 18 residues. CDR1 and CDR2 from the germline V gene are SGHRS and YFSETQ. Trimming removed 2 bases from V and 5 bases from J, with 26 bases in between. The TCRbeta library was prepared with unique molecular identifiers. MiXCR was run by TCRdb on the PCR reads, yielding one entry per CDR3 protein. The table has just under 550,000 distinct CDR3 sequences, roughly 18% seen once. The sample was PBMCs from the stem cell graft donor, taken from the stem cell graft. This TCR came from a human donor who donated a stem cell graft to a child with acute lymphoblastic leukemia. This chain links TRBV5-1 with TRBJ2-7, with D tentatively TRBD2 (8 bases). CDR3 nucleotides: TGCGCCAGCAGCTTTAAGACAGGGTCTCCAGCGGGAGTACACGAGCAGTACTTC. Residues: CASSFKTGSPAGVHEQYF.